The entry below describes one TCR beta chain. V shed 4 bases, J shed 3 bases, and the junction held 14 bases outside the gene matches. This CDR3 has 17 amino acids. Germline V gene lookup returns CDR1 LNHDA and CDR2 SQIVND (reference sequence). Treatment in this sample: roughly 18 received Ad26.COV2.S at low or high dose, single or two shots; roughly five received placebo; per-sample allocation not given. Day 63 after the first vaccine or placebo injection was the time point for sampling. Some clones are missing from TCRdb's copy, which holds only in-frame ones; the method was immunoSEQ multiplex PCR. The data hold 450,000 to 550,000 clones, with nearly 90% observed a single time. The data originate from a study of Ad26.COV2.S vaccination and SARS-CoV-2 variants.

Sequences were derived from peripheral blood, sampled in a trial of Ad26.COV2.S vaccine versus placebo. The sequence came from a person aged 18-60 years who received the Ad26.COV2.S COVID-19 vaccine or a placebo. V usage is TRBV19 and J usage is TRBJ1-2, with TRBD1 identical over 7 bases. DNA for the CDR3: TGTGCCAGTAGTAAAATGCCCCGACGACAGGGCGACTATGGCTACACCTTC. This gives the protein CASSKMPRRQGDYGYTF.